This T cell receptor (beta chain) was identified during a study of shared clonotypes between healthy human individuals. Clones were read by immunoSEQ multiplex PCR, and TCRdb kept only the in-frame ones, dropping some. The sample includes fewer than 550,000 clones, over 75% seen only once; the top ten take under 15%. From germline, CDR1 is GTSNPN and CDR2 SVGIG (reference sequence). CDR3 length: 12 residues. Sequencing was done on a sample of PBMCs. The TCR was taken from a woman aged 40 to 50 in good health. Some clones in this sample may be carry-over from other donors' samples. The chain couples TRBV30 to TRBJ2-5; possibly TRBD1 or TRBD2 for D (5 bases each). The J call is doubtful: the DNA matches TRBJ2-7 better. CDR3 amino acids: CACRGLGYEQYF. CDR3 nucleotides: TGTGCCTGCCGGGGCCTAGGCTACGAGCAGTACTTC.